These T cell receptor beta chains were read from a single sample in a study of CD8+CD57+ T cells in acquired aplastic anemia. Each CDR3 protein is one row after TCRdb ran MiXCR on the reads. The top ten clones hold about 30% of a sample with under 200,000 distinct CDR3 sequences, less than 50% of them seen once. Sequenced input: sorted CD4+, CD8+, or CD8+CD57+ T cells (not recorded which) from PBMCs. Receptors originate from a human donor with aplastic anemia. The CDR3 runs from the conserved cysteine through the conserved F or W. Fields, in order: D gene, V gene, CDR3 protein. A D gene is named only where the DNA matches it firmly.

D: NA
V: TRBV11-2
CDR3: CASSPRGVNGNYEQYF

D: NA
V: TRBV6-5
CDR3: CASSYYLDYNTEAFF

D: NA
V: TRBV30
CDR3: CAWSVLGSGANVLTF

D: TRBD2
V: TRBV2
CDR3: CASGKGLGGYEQYF

D: TRBD1
V: TRBV27
CDR3: CASSLFQGARSPLHF

D: NA
V: TRBV7-6
CDR3: CASSLIRTTQYF

D: NA
V: TRBV24-1
CDR3: CATSDSYRPDTQYF

D: NA
V: TRBV10-3
CDR3: CAIVGAETQYF

D: TRBD2
V: TRBV29-1
CDR3: CSVWTSGGYEQFF

D: NA
V: TRBV10-3
CDR3: CAISENDGYGYTF

D: TRBD2
V: TRBV12-3/TRBV12-4
CDR3: CASSLVYAGGTDTQYF

D: TRBD2
V: TRBV13
CDR3: CASSLDGRGWEQFF

D: NA
V: TRBV10-3
CDR3: CAISGTGSGNTIYF

D: NA
V: TRBV29-1
CDR3: CSVSATGNTEAFF

D: TRBD2
V: TRBV20-1
CDR3: CSAKTLLSGSGGTDTQYF

D: NA
V: TRBV29-1
CDR3: CSDSRGVGYEQYF

D: TRBD1
V: TRBV24-1
CDR3: CATRGTGSHEQYF

D: NA
V: TRBV9
CDR3: CASSVEDEQFF

D: NA
V: TRBV10-3
CDR3: CAISGAAVANTGELFF

D: TRBD1
V: TRBV2
CDR3: CASSSGTGEGHEQYF

D: NA
V: TRBV9
CDR3: CASSAPGDRLHF

D: TRBD2
V: TRBV14
CDR3: CASSHWGSGRYEDTQYF

D: NA
V: TRBV10-3
CDR3: CAISGLGTSTDTQYF

D: TRBD1
V: TRBV13
CDR3: CASRDSSGTGEVLVNSPLHF

D: TRBD1
V: TRBV25-1
CDR3: CASKTGGWDGYTF

D: NA
V: TRBV25-1
CDR3: CASSGVGLFSYEQYF

D: NA
V: TRBV29-1
CDR3: CSVPTFGSGNTEAFF

D: NA
V: TRBV25-1
CDR3: CASSSGDGRREKLFF

D: NA
V: TRBV7-9
CDR3: CASSPRGRDYEQYF

D: TRBD2
V: TRBV24-1
CDR3: CATSDPGLAGEYEQFF

D: TRBD2
V: TRBV6-5
CDR3: CASRPGGGDYEQYF

D: TRBD2
V: TRBV29-1
CDR3: CSVELAGQETQYF

D: TRBD1
V: TRBV29-1
CDR3: CSLSDRGHTNYGYTF

D: NA
V: TRBV11-1
CDR3: CASSLAVSSGGYGYTF

D: NA
V: TRBV30
CDR3: CACGSLDTQYF

D: NA
V: TRBV2
CDR3: CASSERQDGEQYF

D: TRBD1
V: TRBV5-1
CDR3: CASSFGTGGWAGANVLTF

D: NA
V: TRBV27
CDR3: CASSLLQENTEAFF

D: NA
V: TRBV27
CDR3: CASSFGVDYGYTF

D: TRBD1
V: TRBV7-9
CDR3: CASSFPGQGFSEQYF

D: TRBD1
V: TRBV19
CDR3: CASSLGQGRGEKLFF